These 14 T cell receptor beta chains came from one sample sequenced in a study of neurological immune-mediated disorders. TCRdb reanalysed the 5' RACE reads using MiXCR and keeps one entry per CDR3 protein. The table lists nearly 45,000 distinct CDR3 sequences, 20% to 25% of them singletons. Time point reported: technical triplicate 3. The sequencing input was PBMCs. Receptor source: a man aged 55-75 years with HTLV-1-associated myelopathy (HAM/TSP).

This clonotype showed up many times. The V gene is TRBV10-3, the J gene TRBJ2-2; no definite D call. The germline CDR1 and CDR2 sequences are ENHRY and SYGVKD. V shed 8 bases and J shed 1 base, with 11 bases lying between them. The CDR3 covers 14 residues. In DNA, the CDR3 is TGTGCCATCTCAGGCGCCATGAACACCGGGGAGCTGTTTTTT. Its translation: CAISGAMNTGELFF.

This clonotype was seen repeatedly, ten times or more. This chain joins TRBV5-1 and TRBJ2-1; D not resolved. Germline CDR1 SGHRS, CDR2 YFSETQ. The CDR3 loop spans 12 amino acids. V was clipped by 0 bases and J by 9 bases, with 7 bases between them. CDR3 coding DNA: TGCGCCAGCAGCTTGGCCCCGGGTGAGCAGTTCTTC. Its translation is CASSLAPGEQFF.

This clonotype was observed a handful of times. V usage is TRBV4-3 and J usage is TRBJ1-4, with 12 bases lining up with TRBD1. V was pared by 4 bases and J by 7 bases, with 4 bases of the junction left unmatched. There are 15 residues in the CDR3. The V gene's germline CDR1 is LGHNA and CDR2 YSLEER. In DNA form, the CDR3 reads TGCGCCAGCAGCCGGGGACAGGGGGCGGGTGAAAAACTGTTTTTT. It is translated as CASSRGQGAGEKLFF.

This clonotype occurred many times. The CDR3 DNA is TGTGCCAGCAGCGCCGGAGTAAGCTCCTACGAGCAGTACTTC. This encodes CASSAGVSSYEQYF. The V call is TRBV9, the J call TRBJ2-7; D is unclear. V was cut by 3 bases and J by 0 bases, with 10 bases left in between. Germline V gene sequence: CDR1 SGDLS, CDR2 YYNGEE. This CDR3 is 14 amino acids long. The full variable domain, in which reference TRBV9 and TRBJ2-7 provide the parts outside the CDR3, is DSGVTQTPKHLITATGQRVTLRCSPRSGDLSVYWYQQSLDQGLQFLIQYYNGEERAKGNILERFSAQQFPDLHSELNLSSLELGDSALYFCASSAGVSSYEQYFGPGTRLTVT.

This clonotype appeared many times. The chain carries TRBV11-2 and TRBJ2-1; D is unresolved. Looked up from germline, CDR1 is SGHAT and CDR2 is FQNNGV. The V gene lost 5 bases and the J gene lost 3 bases, with 14 bases spanning the gap. This CDR3 region has 15 residues. The CDR3 sequence: CASSENLQIYNEQFF. For the CDR3, the DNA is TGTGCCAGCAGCGAAAACTTACAGATCTACAATGAGCAGTTCTTC. The whole variable domain, filled in from reference TRBV11-2 and TRBJ2-1, reads EAGVAQSPRYKIIEKRQSVAFWCNPISGHATLYWYQQILGQGPKLLIQFQNNGVVDDSQLPKDRFSAERLKGVDSTLKIQPAKLEDSAVYLCASSENLQIYNEQFFGPGTRLTVL.

CDR3 sequence: CASSLTGTRILLREQYF. The CDR3 bases are TGTGCCAGCAGTTTAACCGGGACTAGGATTCTGTTGAGGGAGCAGTACTTC. J is TRBJ2-7 and V is TRBV27, with 8 nucleotides matching TRBD2. This CDR3 contains 17 residues. Germline-derived CDR1 and CDR2 are MNHEY and SMNVEV (reference sequence). V shed 2 bases, J shed 7 bases, and the junction held 16 bases outside the gene matches.

This clonotype was observed many times. The rearrangement joins TRBV5-1 to TRBJ1-4; D is undetermined. CDR1 and CDR2 from the germline V gene are SGHRS and YFSETQ. Trimming stripped 1 base from V and 5 bases from J, with 12 bases between. The CDR3 covers 15 residues. The CDR3 sequence: CASSLSGEENEKLFF. CDR3 nucleotides: TGCGCCAGCAGCTTGTCCGGAGAGGAAAATGAAAAACTGTTTTTT.

This clonotype was seen many times. The chain employs TRBV7-2 and TRBJ1-1; D is perhaps TRBD1 (5 bases). The germline V gene has CDR1 SGHTA and CDR2 FQGNSA. The length of the CDR3 is 15 residues. Trimming pared 5 bases from V and 1 base from J, leaving 14 bases between. CDR3 amino acids: CASSLLGLRNTEAFF. The CDR3 coding sequence is TGTGCCAGCAGCCTGTTGGGACTGCGGAACACTGAAGCTTTCTTT.

This clonotype was recorded a few times. The rearrangement joins TRBV6-1 to TRBJ1-1, with TRBD1 as a possible D gene (6 bases). The CDR3 loop spans 14 amino acids. CDR1 is MNHNS, CDR2 SASEGT, per germline. The V and J ends lost 3 bases and 7 bases respectively, with 15 bases between them. Written as DNA, the CDR3 is TGTGCCAGCAGTGACCCTAGACAGGCCCGTGAAGCTTTCTTT. It codes for CASSDPRQAREAFF.

The chain uses TRBV12-3 or TRBV12-4 and TRBJ2-2; no definite D call. The CDR3 consists of 15 residues. Deletions cut 2 bases from V and 6 bases from J, with 13 bases between. CDR3 residues: CASSLQERVAGELFF. The CDR3 DNA reads as TGTGCCAGCAGTTTACAAGAAAGGGTTGCCGGGGAGCTGTTTTTT.

The V call is TRBV5-1, the J call TRBJ2-2; 13 positions agree with TRBD2. Germline CDR1 SGHRS, CDR2 YFSETQ. The junction had 5 bases not matched to a gene; V was cut back by 3 bases and J by 6 bases. This CDR3 has 16 amino acids. This CDR3 is CASSSGLAGASGELFF. CDR3 sequence (DNA): TGCGCCAGCAGCTCCGGACTAGCGGGAGCCTCCGGGGAGCTGTTTTTT.

CDR3 sequence: CSARDPRGGAEAFF. The CDR3 region has the DNA TGCAGTGCTAGAGATCCCAGAGGGGGGGCTGAAGCTTTCTTT. The chain employs TRBV20-1 and TRBJ1-1, with D perhaps matching TRBD1 (6 bases). Per germline, CDR1 DFQATT and CDR2 SNEGSKA (reference sequence). The ends were cut back, 0 bases at V and 6 bases at J, with 14 bases in the middle. There are 14 residues in the CDR3.

In this sample, this clonotype turned up many times. The V gene is TRBV27, the J gene TRBJ2-7, with a weak D call TRBD1 (6 bases). With 2 bases removed from V and 0 bases from J, the gap between germline ends came to 8 bases. This CDR3 contains 14 residues. Germline values: CDR1 MNHEY, CDR2 SMNVEV (reference sequence). The CDR3 bases are TGTGCCAGCAGTTTAAAGGGGGACTCCTACGAGCAGTACTTC. Translation: CASSLKGDSYEQYF.

This clonotype was recorded at least ten times. The chain joins TRBV5-1 to TRBJ2-5; 9 nucleotides line up with TRBD2. This CDR3 has 17 amino acids. CDR1 and CDR2 (germline): SGHRS, YFSETQ. V dropped 4 bases and J dropped 2; count of bases not matched to a gene: 12. The chain's CDR3 is CASSGQPSGVRQETQYF. DNA for the CDR3: TGCGCCAGCAGCGGTCAGCCTAGCGGGGTCAGACAAGAGACCCAGTACTTC. The full variable domain, in which reference TRBV5-1 and TRBJ2-5 provide the parts outside the CDR3, is KAGVTQTPRYLIKTRGQQVTLSCSPISGHRSVSWYQQTPGQGLQFLFEYFSETQRNKGNFPGRFSGRQFSNSRSEMNVSTLELGDSALYLCASSGQPSGVRQETQYFGPGTRLLVL.